The sample holds many counts of the clone carrying this T cell receptor beta chain. Its antigen is currently unknown. The germline gene is not matched at one end of the junction; a read error may be the cause. The 5'RACE method, run with constant-segment primers, produced TCR alpha and TCR beta cDNA libraries (carrying sample barcodes and UMIs). One entry per CDR3 protein, called by TCRdb with MiXCR from the 5' RACE reads. The table lists approximately 48,000 distinct CDR3 sequences, around 7.2% of them singletons. The sample comes from a study of T-cell memory formation after mild COVID-19. Study-level findings and limits: Chiefly within CM and EM were the contracting CD4+ clones; CD8+ ones were within EMRA. The study found balanced CD4/CD8 in clones contracting day 15 to 85 and a CD4+ lean in later expanders. The study detected some responding clones in pre-infection memory, suggesting cross-reactive memory joined.

The CDR3 spans 15 residues. Germline CDR1 and CDR2: SSHAT and FNYEAQ (reference sequence). The sample was PBMCs or a T cell subset sorted from them (not recorded which). The rearrangement uses TRBV7-7 and TRBJ2-5; 9 nucleotides agree with TRBD1. The receptor was isolated from a man aged 18 to 29 who had mild COVID-19 (a few samples of this study predate the infection). Cell type and time point are not known. The CDR3 is CASSSGTGWYETQYF. In nucleotides, the CDR3 is TGTGCTAGCAGCTCCGGGACAGGGTGGTACGAGACCCAGTACTTC. The full variable domain, with the rest looked up from reference TRBV7-7 and TRBJ2-5, is GAGVSQSPRYKVTKRGQDVTLRCDPISSHATLYWYQQALGQGPEFLTYFNYEAQPDKSGLPSDRFSAERPEGSISTLTIQRTEQRDSAMYRCASSSGTGWYETQYFGPGTRLLVL.